The T cell receptor (beta chain) under discussion was sequenced for a study of T cells in women clearing cervical HPV infection. The wider study: Controls gave blood once infection was undetectable; cases at lesion identification. Study-level results: Associations may precede or follow infection; HPV-specific or memory T cells were not isolated.

The repertoire was sequenced with immunoSEQ multiplex PCR; TCRdb's copy has only in-frame clones and lacks some. The data include tens of thousands of clones; the top ten clones carry approximately 3%. To note about this clone: The antigen remains unidentified. The read halts 3 residues ahead of the CDR3 end, with the missing end drawn from the germline J gene.

MY09/MY11 PCR detected cervical HPV DNA; dot-blot assigned genotypes. V trimming: 6 bases; J trimming: 7 bases; junction bases outside the gene matches: 4. Germline values: CDR1 KGHDR, CDR2 SFDVKD. This CDR3 is built from 14 residues. Sequenced: blood buffy coat. The receptor was derived from a woman aged 18-70 years with a cervical HPV16 infection that either progressed to CIN3+ or cleared (not recorded which). V gene TRBV24-1 combines with J gene TRBJ2-1; TRBD1 matches 11 bases. The sequenced CDR3 bases are TGTGCCACCAGTCGGACAGGGGGCTTGAATGAG. Amino acid sequence: CATSRTGGLNE. The complete CDR3 reads CATSRTGGLNEQFF.